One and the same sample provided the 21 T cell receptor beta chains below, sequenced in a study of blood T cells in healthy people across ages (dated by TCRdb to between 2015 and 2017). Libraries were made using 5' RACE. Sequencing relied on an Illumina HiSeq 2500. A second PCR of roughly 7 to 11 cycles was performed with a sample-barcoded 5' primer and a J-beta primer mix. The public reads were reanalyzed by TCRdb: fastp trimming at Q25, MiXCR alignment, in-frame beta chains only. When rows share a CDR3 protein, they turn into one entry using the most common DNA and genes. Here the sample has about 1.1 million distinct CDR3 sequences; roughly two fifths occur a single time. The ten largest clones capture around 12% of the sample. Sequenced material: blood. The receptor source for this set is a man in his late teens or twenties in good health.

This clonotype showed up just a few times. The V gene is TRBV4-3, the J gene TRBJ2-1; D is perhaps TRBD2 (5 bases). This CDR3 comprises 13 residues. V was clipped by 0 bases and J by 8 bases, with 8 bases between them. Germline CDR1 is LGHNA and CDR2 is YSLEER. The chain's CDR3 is CASSQDAEDEQFF. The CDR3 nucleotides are TGCGCCAGCAGCCAAGATGCGGAGGATGAGCAGTTCTTC.

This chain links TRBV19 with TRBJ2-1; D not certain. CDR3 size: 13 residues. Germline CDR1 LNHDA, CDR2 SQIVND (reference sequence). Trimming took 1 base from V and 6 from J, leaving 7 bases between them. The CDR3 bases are TGTGCCAGTAGTATAGTAATCCCCAATGAGCAGTTCTTC. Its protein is CASSIVIPNEQFF.

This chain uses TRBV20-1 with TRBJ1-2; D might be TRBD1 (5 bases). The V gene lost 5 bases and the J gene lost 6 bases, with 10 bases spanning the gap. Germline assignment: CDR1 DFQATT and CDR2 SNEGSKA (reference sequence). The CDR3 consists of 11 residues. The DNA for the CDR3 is TGCAGTGCTTGGGGGTATGATGGCTACACCTTC. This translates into CSAWGYDGYTF.

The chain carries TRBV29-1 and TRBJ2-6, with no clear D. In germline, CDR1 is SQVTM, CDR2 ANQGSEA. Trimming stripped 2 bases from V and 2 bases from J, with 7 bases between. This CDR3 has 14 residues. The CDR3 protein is CSVEIAAGANVLTF. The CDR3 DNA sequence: TGCAGCGTTGAAATCGCGGCTGGGGCCAACGTCCTGACTTTC.

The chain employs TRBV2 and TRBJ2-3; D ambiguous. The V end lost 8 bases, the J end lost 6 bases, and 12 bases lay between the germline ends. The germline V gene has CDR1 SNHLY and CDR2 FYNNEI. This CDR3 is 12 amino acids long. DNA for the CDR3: TGTGCCAGCCGCCAGCCGGCGGATACGCAGTATTTT. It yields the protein CASRQPADTQYF. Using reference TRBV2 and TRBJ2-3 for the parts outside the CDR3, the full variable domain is EPEVTQTPSHQVTQMGQEVILRCVPISNHLYFYWYRQILGQKVEFLVSFYNNEISEKSEIFDDQFSVERPDGSNFTLKIRSTKLEDSAMYFCASRQPADTQYFGPGTRLTVL.

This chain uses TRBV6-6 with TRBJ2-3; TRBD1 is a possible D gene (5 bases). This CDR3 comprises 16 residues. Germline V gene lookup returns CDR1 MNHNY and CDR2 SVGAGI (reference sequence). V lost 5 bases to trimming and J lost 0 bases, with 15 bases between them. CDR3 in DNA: TGTGCCAGCAGTACCTACAGGAGTACTAGCACAGATACGCAGTATTTT. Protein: CASSTYRSTSTDTQYF.

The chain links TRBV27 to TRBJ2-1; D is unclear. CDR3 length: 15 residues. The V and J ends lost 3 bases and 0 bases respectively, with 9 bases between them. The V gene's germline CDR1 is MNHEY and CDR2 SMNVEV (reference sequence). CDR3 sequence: CASSFRADSYNEQFF. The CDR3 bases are TGTGCCAGCAGTTTTAGGGCAGACTCCTACAATGAGCAGTTCTTC.

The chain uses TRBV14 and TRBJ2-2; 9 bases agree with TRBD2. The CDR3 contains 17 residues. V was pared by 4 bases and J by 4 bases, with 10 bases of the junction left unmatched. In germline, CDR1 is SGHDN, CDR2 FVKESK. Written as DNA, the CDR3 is TGTGCCAGCAGCCTAACGGGGCTAGCGGGACTCACCGGGGAGCTGTTTTTT. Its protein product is CASSLTGLAGLTGELFF.

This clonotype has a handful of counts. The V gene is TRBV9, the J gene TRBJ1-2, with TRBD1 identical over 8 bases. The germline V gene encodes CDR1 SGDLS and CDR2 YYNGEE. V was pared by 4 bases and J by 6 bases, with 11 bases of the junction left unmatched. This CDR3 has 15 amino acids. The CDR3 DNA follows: TGTGCCAGCAGCCCGACGGACAGGGCCCGCAATGGCTACACCTTC. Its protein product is CASSPTDRARNGYTF.

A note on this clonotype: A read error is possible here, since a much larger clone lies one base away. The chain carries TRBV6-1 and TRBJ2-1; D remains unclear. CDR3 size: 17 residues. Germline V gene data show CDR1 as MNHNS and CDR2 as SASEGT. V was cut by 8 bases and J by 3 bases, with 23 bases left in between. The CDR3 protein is CASGRSSRNPDYNEQFF. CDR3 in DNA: TGTGCCAGCGGTCGCTCCTCCCGGAATCCGGACTACAATGAGCAGTTCTTC.

In DNA form, the CDR3 reads TGCAGTGCCCCCGCAGGTCGTAGCAATCAGCCCCAGCATTTT. This gives the protein CSAPAGRSNQPQHF. The genes are TRBV20-1 and TRBJ1-5; D is unresolved. The CDR3 runs to 14 residues. CDR1 is DFQATT and CDR2 is SNEGSKA in the germline V gene (reference sequence). Between the trimmed V and J ends, which lost 6 bases and 0 bases, there was a span of 12 bases.

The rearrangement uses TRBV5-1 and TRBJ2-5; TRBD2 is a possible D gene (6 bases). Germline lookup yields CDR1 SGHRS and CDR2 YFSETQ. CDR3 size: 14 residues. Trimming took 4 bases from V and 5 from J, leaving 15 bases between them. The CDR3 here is CASSVGGASETQYF. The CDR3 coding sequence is TGCGCCAGCAGCGTCGGAGGGGCTTCGGAGACCCAGTACTTC.

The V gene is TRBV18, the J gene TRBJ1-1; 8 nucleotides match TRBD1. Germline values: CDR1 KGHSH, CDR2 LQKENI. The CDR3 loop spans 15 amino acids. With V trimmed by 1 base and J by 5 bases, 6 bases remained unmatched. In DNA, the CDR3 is TGTGCCAGCTCACCACGGCAGGGGGCAGAGACTGAAGCTTTCTTT. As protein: CASSPRQGAETEAFF. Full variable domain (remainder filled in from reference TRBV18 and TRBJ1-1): NAGVMQNPRHLVRRRGQEARLRCSPMKGHSHVYWYRQLPEEGLKFMVYLQKENIIDESGMPKERFSAEFPKEGPSILRIQQVVRGDSAAYFCASSPRQGAETEAFFGQGTRLTVV.

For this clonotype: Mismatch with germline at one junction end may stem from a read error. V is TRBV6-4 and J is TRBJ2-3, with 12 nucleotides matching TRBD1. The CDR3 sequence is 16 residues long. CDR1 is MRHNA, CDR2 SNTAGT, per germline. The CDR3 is CASSQQGTGGPDTHYF. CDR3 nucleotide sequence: TGTGCCAGCAGTCAACAAGGGACAGGGGGCCCAGATACGCACTATTTT.

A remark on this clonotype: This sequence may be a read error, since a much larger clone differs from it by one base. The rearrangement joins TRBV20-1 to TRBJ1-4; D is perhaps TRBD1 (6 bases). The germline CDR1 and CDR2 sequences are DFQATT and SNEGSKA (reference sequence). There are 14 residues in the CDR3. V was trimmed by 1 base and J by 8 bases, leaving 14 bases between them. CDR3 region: CSARGRGAGEKLFF. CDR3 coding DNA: TGCAGTGCTAGAGGTAGGGGGGCCGGGGAAAAACTGTTTTTT.

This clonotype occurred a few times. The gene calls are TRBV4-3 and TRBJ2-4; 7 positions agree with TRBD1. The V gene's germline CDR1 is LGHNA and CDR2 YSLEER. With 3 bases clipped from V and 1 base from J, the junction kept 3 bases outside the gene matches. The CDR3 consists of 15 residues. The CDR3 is CASSQEQGAKNIQYF. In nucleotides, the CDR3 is TGCGCCAGCAGCCAGGAACAGGGGGCCAAAAACATTCAGTACTTC.

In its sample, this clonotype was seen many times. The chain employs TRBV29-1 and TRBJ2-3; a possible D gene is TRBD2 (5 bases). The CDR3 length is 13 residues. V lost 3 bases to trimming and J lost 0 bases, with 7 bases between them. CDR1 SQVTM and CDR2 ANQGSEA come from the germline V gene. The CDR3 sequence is CSVERASTDTQYF. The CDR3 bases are TGCAGCGTTGAGCGGGCTAGCACAGATACGCAGTATTTT.

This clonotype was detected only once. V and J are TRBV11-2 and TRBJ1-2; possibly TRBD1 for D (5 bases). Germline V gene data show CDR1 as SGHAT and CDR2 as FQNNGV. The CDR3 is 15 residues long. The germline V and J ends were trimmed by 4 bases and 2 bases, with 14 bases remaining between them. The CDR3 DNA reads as TGTGCCAGCAGCTCGGACGGAGGGGACAACTATGGCTACACCTTC. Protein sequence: CASSSDGGDNYGYTF.

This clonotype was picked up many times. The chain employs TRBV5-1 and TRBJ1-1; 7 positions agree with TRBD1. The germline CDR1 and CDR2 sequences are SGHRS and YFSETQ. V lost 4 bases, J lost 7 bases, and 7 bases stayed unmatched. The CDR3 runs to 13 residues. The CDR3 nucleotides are TGCGCCAGCAGCCTCGACAGGGTTGGTGAAGCTTTCTTT. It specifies CASSLDRVGEAFF.

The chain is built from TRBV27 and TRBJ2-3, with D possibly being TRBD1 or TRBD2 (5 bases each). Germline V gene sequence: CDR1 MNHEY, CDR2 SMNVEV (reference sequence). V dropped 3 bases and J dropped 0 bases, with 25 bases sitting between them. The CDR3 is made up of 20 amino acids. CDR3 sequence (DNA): TGTGCCAGCAGTTTCCGAGGGGTTTACGTCTCTGATACTAGCACAGATACGCAGTATTTT. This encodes CASSFRGVYVSDTSTDTQYF.

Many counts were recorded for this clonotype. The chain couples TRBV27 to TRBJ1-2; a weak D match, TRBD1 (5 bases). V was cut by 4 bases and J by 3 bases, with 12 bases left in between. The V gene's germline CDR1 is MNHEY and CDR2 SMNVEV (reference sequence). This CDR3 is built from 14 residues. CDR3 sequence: CASSSQGPDYGYTF. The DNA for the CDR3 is TGTGCCAGCAGTTCTCAGGGTCCTGACTATGGCTACACCTTC.